The T cell receptor beta chain under discussion was sequenced for a study of T cell responses to AZD1222 COVID-19 vaccine. Germline V gene data show CDR1 as MNHEY and CDR2 as SMNVEV (reference sequence). Trimming stripped 3 bases from V and 9 bases from J, with 18 bases between. CDR3 length: 16 residues. This clone was counted between two and nine times. TCRdb's copy holds only in-frame clones and misses some; the assay was immunoSEQ multiplex PCR. This table has 150,000 to 160,000 clones, 90% appearing once. This chain links TRBV27 with TRBJ1-6; D perhaps matches TRBD1 (5 bases). This clonotype was obtained from an adult who received the AZD1222 COVID-19 vaccine. Source: peripheral blood, taken 28 days after the second AZD1222 dose. This chain's CDR3 is CASSFVGQGVSSPLHF. The CDR3 DNA reads as TGTGCCAGCAGTTTTGTTGGGCAGGGCGTAAGTTCACCCCTCCACTTT.